The present entry profiles one TCR beta chain with its context. It has no known antigen specificity. A read error may produce the germline difference seen at one junction end. The thymus tissue came from surgical resects taken out during corrective cardiac surgery. The donors were immunologically healthy infants in Finland who had open corrective cardiac surgery for congenital heart defects. Thymocytes were mechanically released from the tissue and were stored as pellets of roughly 9-30 million cells at -70 degrees C. A QIAsymphony instrument was used to extract genomic DNA from frozen cell pellets. The immunoSEQ multiplex PCR assay was used to amplify the TCRB and TCRAD loci from a standardized quantity of quality-controlled genomic DNA. The V(D)J region was spanned by amplicons of a length sufficient to cover the CDR3 and to identify V and J genes. Amplicon sequencing was performed on an Illumina platform through the commercial immunoSEQ service. As for how the authors treated the data: Primer bias and sequencing errors were corrected using previously described methods, and TCRAD and TCRB definitions followed the IMGT database. Repertoires were analysed with immunoSEQ Analyzer 3.0 and VDJTools, covering basic statistics, V/J segment usage, diversity estimates, rarefaction and pairwise overlap. To estimate diversity, the Chao1, ChaoE, Efron-Thisted, Shannon and inverse Simpson indices were applied, and diversity was also estimated on datasets down-sampled to the smallest sample. Repertoire overlap was assessed by strict matching of CDR3 nucleotide sequence, V gene and J gene, and clustering was done by Jaccard-based multidimensional scaling. Here the immuneACCESS table is served through TCRdb, limited to in-frame sequences with V and J called. Missing clones are a known gap in these copies; in checked studies unresolved V genes cover under half, and the rest lacks a known reason. The V and J calls and the clone size are those of that table, but D and trimming were determined from the DNA. The sample table records 100,000 to 150,000 clones; around 95% of these occur just once. 0.02% to 0.03% of the sample is held by the ten biggest clonotypes.

This record belongs to a study of human thymus T cells (dated by TCRdb to the early 2020s). Looking at the study overall: The study used about eight infant thymus samples plus four related peripheral blood samples to characterize TCR alpha and beta repertoires. The cohort included six male and two female infants, with donor ages spanning 7 to 244 days. Overall results and qualifications from the work: Usage of V and J gene segments appeared to be biased in both the thymic and the peripheral blood repertoires. The related research reported highly overlapping thymic TCR repertoires among unrelated individuals. Thymus samples yielded on average approximately 840,000 unique TCRB clonotypes, compared with roughly 92,000 from blood samples.

The CDR3 measures 14 amino acids from cysteine to phenylalanine. Only the CDR3 portion is preserved as DNA: 42 bases, with reading frame beginning at the first base. CDR1 and CDR2 (PRHDT, FYEKMQ) derive from the germline V gene (reference sequence). This clonotype was obtained from a boy under two years old with a congenital heart defect but otherwise immunologically healthy. The sequence joins TRBV13 to TRBJ2-7; the D segment could be TRBD2, given 6 matching bases. Material: thymus tissue. The sequenced DNA: TGTGCCAGCAGTTTAGGAGGGATCCAGTACGAGCAGTACTTC. Its protein is CASSLGGIQYEQYF.